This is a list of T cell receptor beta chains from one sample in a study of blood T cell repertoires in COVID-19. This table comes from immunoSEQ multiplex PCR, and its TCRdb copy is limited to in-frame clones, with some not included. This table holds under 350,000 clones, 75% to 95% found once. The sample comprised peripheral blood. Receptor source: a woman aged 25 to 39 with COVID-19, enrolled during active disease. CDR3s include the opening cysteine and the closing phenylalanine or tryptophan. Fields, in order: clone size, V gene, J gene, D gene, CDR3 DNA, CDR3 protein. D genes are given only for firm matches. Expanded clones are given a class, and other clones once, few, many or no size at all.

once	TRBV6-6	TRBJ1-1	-	TGTGCCAGCAGCGTCCCTAGAACTGAAGCTTTCTTT	CASSVPRTEAFF
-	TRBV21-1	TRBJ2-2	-	TGTGCCAGCAGCAAACCCCCCAGACAATATACCGGGGAGCTGTTTTTT	CASSKPPRQYTGELFF
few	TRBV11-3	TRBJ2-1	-	TGTGCCAGCAGCTTAGGCTGGGGGGATGAGCAGTTCTTC	CASSLGWGDEQFF
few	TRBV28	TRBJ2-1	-	TGTGCCAGCAGTTTACTGCGGGACTGGAGAAATGAGCAGTTCTTC	CASSLLRDWRNEQFF
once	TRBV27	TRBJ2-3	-	TGTGCCAGCAGTTTCCCCATGCGACAGGAAAGCACAGATACGCAGTATTTT	CASSFPMRQESTDTQYF
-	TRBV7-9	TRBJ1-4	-	TGTGCCAGCAGCTTAGAGGTTTTGTACAGGGCTACAACTAATGAAAAACTGTTTTTT	CASSLEVLYRATTNEKLFF
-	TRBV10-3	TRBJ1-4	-	TGTGCCTCCGCGTCCCAACTAGGTGAAAAACTGTTTTTT	CASASQLGEKLFF
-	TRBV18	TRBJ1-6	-	TGTGCCAGCTCACCGTCAGGGATCGGTTCACCCCTCCACTTT	CASSPSGIGSPLHF
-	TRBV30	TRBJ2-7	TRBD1	TGTGCCTGCCGGGACAGGGGTACCTACGAGCAGTACTTC	CACRDRGTYEQYF
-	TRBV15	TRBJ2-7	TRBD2	TGTGCCACCAGCAGAGATCGGGGGGGGGCGGACGAGCAGTACTTC	CATSRDRGGADEQYF
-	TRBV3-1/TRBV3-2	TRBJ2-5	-	TGTGCCAGCAGCCCCAACTTGGAAGAGACCCAGTACTTC	CASSPNLEETQYF
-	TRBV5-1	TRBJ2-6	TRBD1	TGCGCCAGCAGCTCCGGGACAGGGTACCCGCTGAAGTCTGGGGCCAACGTCCTGACTTTC	CASSSGTGYPLKSGANVLTF
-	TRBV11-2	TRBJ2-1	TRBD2	TGTGCCAGCAGCTTGGCCCCCCGCGGGAGGGCCTCGGATGAGCAGTTCTTC	CASSLAPRGRASDEQFF
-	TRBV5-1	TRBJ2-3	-	TGCGCCAGCAGCTTGGAGCAGGGGAGCACAGATACGCAGTATTTT	CASSLEQGSTDTQYF
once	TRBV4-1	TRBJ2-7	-	TGCGCCAGCAGCCAACAGGGCAGGGGCCCCTACGAGCAGTACTTC	CASSQQGRGPYEQYF
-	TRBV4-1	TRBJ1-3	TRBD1	TGCGCCAGCAGCCAACCACAGGGGGTCTTTGGAAACACCATATATTTT	CASSQPQGVFGNTIYF
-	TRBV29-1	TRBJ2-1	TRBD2	TGCAGCTTAACCGGGACTAGCGCGGTGGGTGAGCAGTTCTTC	CSLTGTSAVGEQFF
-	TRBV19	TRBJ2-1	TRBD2	TGTGCCAGTAGTAGCGAGGGACTAGCGGTTAACAATGAGCAGTTCTTC	CASSSEGLAVNNEQFF
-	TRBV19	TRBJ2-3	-	TGTGCCAGTAGTATAGATGGGCGATTTAGCACAGATACGCAGTATTTT	CASSIDGRFSTDTQYF
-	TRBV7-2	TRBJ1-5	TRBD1	TGTGCCAGCAGCCGGGACAGGGCAAATCAGCCCCAGCATTTT	CASSRDRANQPQHF
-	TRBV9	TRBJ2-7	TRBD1	TGTGCCAGCAGCGTAGAGGACAGGGCCCACGAGCAGTACTTC	CASSVEDRAHEQYF
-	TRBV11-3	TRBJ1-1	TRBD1	TGTGCCAGCAGCCAGCGGACAGGCCTCAACACTGAAGCTTTCTTT	CASSQRTGLNTEAFF
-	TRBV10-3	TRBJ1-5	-	TGTGCCATCAGTGATAGGGGCGAGAATCAGCCCCAGCATTTT	CAISDRGENQPQHF
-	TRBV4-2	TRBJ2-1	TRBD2	TGTGCCAGCAGCCAAGGGACTAGCGGGAGGGCCAATGAGCAGTTCTTC	CASSQGTSGRANEQFF
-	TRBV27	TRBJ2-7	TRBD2	TGTGCCAGCAGTTTATCATCCCCGGGAGGGGGATCATACGAGCAGTACTTC	CASSLSSPGGGSYEQYF
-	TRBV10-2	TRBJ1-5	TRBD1	TGCGCCAGCAGGACAGGGGATAGCAATCAGCCCCAGCATTTT	CASRTGDSNQPQHF
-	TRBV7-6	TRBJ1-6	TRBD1	TGTGCCAGCAGCCTCGGGAGTGCAGGGGGTTCACCCCTCCACTTT	CASSLGSAGGSPLHF
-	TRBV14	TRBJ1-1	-	TGTGCCAGCAGCCAAGCCGGGTCCCACACTGAAGCTTTCTTT	CASSQAGSHTEAFF
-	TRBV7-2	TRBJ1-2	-	TGTGCCAGCAGCCAATCGGGTTTGAGCTACACCTTC	CASSQSGLSYTF
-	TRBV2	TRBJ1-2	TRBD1	TGTGCCAGCAGGGAGACAGGGGGTATCAACGGCTACACCTTC	CASRETGGINGYTF
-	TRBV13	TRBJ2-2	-	TGTGCCAGCAGCCGCACGCAGTTCGGGGAGCTGTTTTTT	CASSRTQFGELFF
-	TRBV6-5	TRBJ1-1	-	TGTGCCAGCATGACTGGGTTTGCTGAAGCTTTCTTT	CASMTGFAEAFF
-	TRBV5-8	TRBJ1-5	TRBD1	TGTGCCAGCAGCCCCGGGACAGGGATTGTGCAGCCCCAGCATTTT	CASSPGTGIVQPQHF
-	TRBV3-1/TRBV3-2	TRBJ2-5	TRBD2	TGTGCCAGCAGCCCTCCCTTTCTAGCGGGAGGGCCACAGACCCAGTACTTC	CASSPPFLAGGPQTQYF
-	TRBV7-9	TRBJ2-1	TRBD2	TGTGCCAGCAGCTTATCCCTAGGCTATGCTAGCGGGAGTACGGATGAGCAGTTCTTC	CASSLSLGYASGSTDEQFF
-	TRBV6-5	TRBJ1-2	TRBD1	TGTGCCAGCAGCCCAGGGGGCTTTAGTGGCTACACCTTC	CASSPGGFSGYTF
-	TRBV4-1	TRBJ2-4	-	TGCGCCAGCAGCCAAGTTGGTCTCTACGGAGCCAAAAACATTCAGTACTTC	CASSQVGLYGAKNIQYF
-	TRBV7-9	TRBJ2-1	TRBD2	TGTGCCAGCAGGGAAGGACTAGACAATGAGCAGTTCTTC	CASREGLDNEQFF
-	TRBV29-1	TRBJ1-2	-	TGCAGCACTGGACAGAATAACTATGGCTACACCTTC	CSTGQNNYGYTF
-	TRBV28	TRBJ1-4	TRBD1	TGTGCCAGCACCTCTTCGACAGGGGGTGACGAAAAACTGTTTTTT	CASTSSTGGDEKLFF
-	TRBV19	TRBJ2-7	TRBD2	TGTGCCAGTTGCGCTGCAGCGGGGTACGAGCAGTACTTC	CASCAAAGYEQYF
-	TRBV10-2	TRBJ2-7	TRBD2	TGCGCCAGCAGTGCCTGGGAGGGTCTCGAGCAGTACTTC	CASSAWEGLEQYF